Below, 17 T cell receptor beta chains from the same sample are listed, as sequenced in a study of identical twins. TCRdb analysed the 5' RACE reads with MiXCR anew, one entry per CDR3 protein. The table has roughly 700,000 distinct CDR3 sequences, less than 10% seen once. These data were likewise used in another study, on yellow fever vaccine responses in identical twins.

The sample comprised PBMCs. The source is a woman under 30 in good health.

This clonotype has just a few counts. The V call is TRBV20-1, the J call TRBJ2-2, with D possibly matching TRBD2 (5 bases). Trimming shortened V by 4 bases and J by 2 bases, and 14 bases separated the two germline ends. The CDR3 totals 15 residues. Germline CDR1 and CDR2: DFQATT and SNEGSKA (reference sequence). CDR3 nucleotide sequence: TGCAGTGCTACCCAGGACTTCCCAAACACCGGGGAGCTGTTTTTT. Its translation is CSATQDFPNTGELFF.

This clonotype has just a few counts. V and J are TRBV2 and TRBJ2-2, with a weak D call TRBD1 (5 bases). In germline, CDR1 is SNHLY, CDR2 FYNNEI. The CDR3 sequence is 14 residues long. V gave up 7 bases and J gave up 7 bases, with 16 bases separating them. The CDR3: CASTRVGRRGELFF. The CDR3 DNA sequence: TGTGCCAGCACCAGGGTAGGTCGTCGCGGGGAGCTGTTTTTT.

There are a few counts of this clonotype. The genes are TRBV28 and TRBJ2-1; D is possibly TRBD1 (6 bases). Germline assignment: CDR1 MDHEN and CDR2 SYDVKM. This CDR3 spans 14 amino acids. The V end was cut by 3 bases, the J end by 5 bases, with 11 bases between. The DNA of the CDR3 is TGTGCCAGCAGTTTCAGACAGGCCGACAATGAGCAGTTCTTC. Translating gives CASSFRQADNEQFF.

This clonotype was detected many times. This chain uses TRBV29-1 with TRBJ2-2; D may be TRBD2 (5 bases). Trimming stripped 4 bases from V and 3 bases from J, with 12 bases between. The CDR3 loop spans 14 amino acids. The V gene's germline CDR1 is SQVTM and CDR2 ANQGSEA. The CDR3 coding sequence is TGCAGCGTTGCGGGCCTAGCTTACACCGGGGAGCTGTTTTTT. Its protein product is CSVAGLAYTGELFF.

This chain uses TRBV18 with TRBJ1-3, with D unresolved. V shed 0 bases and J shed 5 bases, with 11 bases lying between them. CDR3 length: 15 amino acids. From germline, CDR1 is KGHSH and CDR2 LQKENI. The CDR3: CASSPPSGSRNTIYF. CDR3 DNA sequence: TGTGCCAGCTCACCACCCTCGGGGTCCCGAAACACCATATATTTT.

This clonotype was seen a few times. V is TRBV18 and J is TRBJ2-7, with a weak D call TRBD1 (5 bases). V was clipped by 3 bases and J by 0 bases, with 15 bases between them. The CDR3 covers 16 residues. Germline V gene lookup returns CDR1 KGHSH and CDR2 LQKENI. CDR3 DNA sequence: TGTGCCAGCTCACCCCAGGGCGGCCGGAGCTCCTACGAGCAGTACTTC. This translates into CASSPQGGRSSYEQYF.

This clonotype was seen a handful of times. The genes are TRBV29-1 and TRBJ2-3, with D possibly called TRBD1 or TRBD2 (6 bases each). The germline CDR1 and CDR2 sequences are SQVTM and ANQGSEA. CDR3 length: 12 amino acids. Between the trimmed V and J ends, which lost 4 bases and 10 bases, there was a span of 15 bases. The CDR3 loop reads CSVGDPGGSQYF. CDR3 sequence (DNA): TGCAGCGTTGGCGATCCCGGGGGCTCGCAGTATTTT.

V gene TRBV3-1 combines with J gene TRBJ2-1; a possible D gene is TRBD1 (6 bases). V shed 5 bases and J shed 1 base, with 15 bases lying between them. Per germline, CDR1 LGHDT and CDR2 YNNKEL (reference sequence). The CDR3 is 16 amino acids. The CDR3 region is CASSVPGDWSYNEQFF. The DNA of the CDR3 is TGTGCCAGCAGCGTTCCAGGGGATTGGTCCTACAATGAGCAGTTCTTC.

The chain couples TRBV6-5 to TRBJ2-7; tentatively, D is TRBD1 (6 bases). Trimming removed 2 bases at V and 4 bases at J, with 27 bases between. Looked up from germline, CDR1 is MNHEY and CDR2 is SVGAGI. The CDR3 length is 19 residues. CDR3 residues: CASSYQTGPVVSPYYEQYF. CDR3 nucleotide sequence: TGTGCCAGCAGTTACCAGACAGGACCCGTGGTTTCACCCTATTACGAGCAGTACTTC.

This clonotype was seen only a few times. The chain is built from TRBV3-1 and TRBJ1-2; D call uncertain. The germline gives CDR1 LGHDT, CDR2 YNNKEL (reference sequence). V was trimmed by 2 bases and J by 8 bases, leaving 15 bases between them. The CDR3 is made up of 14 amino acids. The CDR3 region is CASSQRQARTGYTF. The CDR3 nucleotides are TGTGCCAGCAGCCAACGACAAGCAAGGACGGGCTACACCTTC.

This clonotype was seen a handful of times. This chain connects TRBV28 to TRBJ2-2, with 8 bases that match TRBD2. CDR1 and CDR2 (germline): MDHEN, SYDVKM. The CDR3 loop spans 15 amino acids. V lost 3 bases, J lost 5 bases, and 5 bases stayed unmatched. CDR3 DNA sequence: TGTGCCAGCAGTTTTTCCGGGACTAGTACCGGGGAGCTGTTTTTT. Protein: CASSFSGTSTGELFF.

The V and J genes are TRBV4-1 and TRBJ2-2; D not resolved. Germline CDR1 MGHRA, CDR2 YSYEKL. Trimming removed 6 bases from V and 7 bases from J, with 9 bases in between. The CDR3 extends over 12 amino acids. CDR3 sequence: CASRGGVGELFF. The CDR3 DNA follows: TGCGCCAGCAGGGGTGGGGTCGGGGAGCTGTTTTTT.

This clonotype was counted between two and nine times. The rearrangement links TRBV7-9 to TRBJ1-4; no firm D call. Trimming cost V 6 bases and J 0 bases, with 8 bases left between them. The CDR3 totals 14 residues. The germline gives CDR1 SEHNR, CDR2 FQNEAQ (reference sequence). The CDR3 DNA reads TGTGCCAGCAGTTCGAGCCCAACTAATGAAAAACTGTTTTTT. Encoded protein: CASSSSPTNEKLFF.

This clonotype occurred a few times. The chain links TRBV27 to TRBJ2-5; D possibly corresponds to TRBD1 (6 bases). The CDR3 loop spans 15 amino acids. V was pared by 3 bases and J by 2 bases, with 13 bases between. CDR1 MNHEY and CDR2 SMNVEV come from the germline V gene (reference sequence). In DNA, the CDR3 is TGTGCCAGCAGTTTCCTAGGGCAGGGGCAAGAGACCCAGTACTTC. Encoded protein: CASSFLGQGQETQYF.

A note on this clonotype: A much larger clone sits a single nucleotide away, making a read error possible. This chain connects TRBV5-6 to TRBJ2-1; no clear D. Per the germline V gene, CDR1 is SGHDT and CDR2 is YYEEEE. The germline V and J ends were trimmed by 8 bases and 6 bases, with 15 bases remaining between them. The CDR3 is 13 residues long. CDR3 sequence: CARSIIRANEQFF. CDR3 DNA sequence: TGTGCCAGAAGCATTATACGCGCCAATGAGCAGTTCTTC. The whole variable domain, remainder taken from reference TRBV5-6 and TRBJ2-1, is DAGVTQSPTHLIKTRGQQVTLRCSPKSGHDTVSWYQQALGQGPQFIFQYYEEEERQRGNFPDRFSGHQFPNYSSELNVNALLLGDSALYLCARSIIRANEQFFGPGTRLTVL.

Only a few counts were recorded for this clonotype. J is TRBJ2-3 and V is TRBV5-1; no definite D call. This CDR3 has 14 amino acids. Germline-derived CDR1 and CDR2 are SGHRS and YFSETQ. Trimming cost V 0 bases and J 2 bases, with 7 bases left between them. For the CDR3, the DNA is TGCGCCAGCAGCTTGGTTTCCAACACAGATACGCAGTATTTT. It translates to CASSLVSNTDTQYF.

This clonotype has just a few counts. The chain couples TRBV12-3 or TRBV12-4 to TRBJ1-5, with no clear D. CDR3 length: 16 residues. The V gene lost 8 bases and the J gene lost 0 bases, with 17 bases spanning the gap. CDR3 in amino acids: CASSGAGTYSNQPQHF. The CDR3, as DNA: TGTGCCAGCTCGGGCGCTGGAACCTATAGCAATCAGCCCCAGCATTTT.